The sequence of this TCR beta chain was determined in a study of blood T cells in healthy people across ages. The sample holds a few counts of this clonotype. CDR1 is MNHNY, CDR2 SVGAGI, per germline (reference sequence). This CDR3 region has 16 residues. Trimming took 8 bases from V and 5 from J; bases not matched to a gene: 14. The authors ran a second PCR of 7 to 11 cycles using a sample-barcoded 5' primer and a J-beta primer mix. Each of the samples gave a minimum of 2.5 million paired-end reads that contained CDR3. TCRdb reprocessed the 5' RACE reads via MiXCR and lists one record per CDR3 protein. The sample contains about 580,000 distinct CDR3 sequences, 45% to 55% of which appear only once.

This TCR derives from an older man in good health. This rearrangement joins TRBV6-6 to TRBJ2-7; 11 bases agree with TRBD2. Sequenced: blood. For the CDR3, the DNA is TGTGCCAGCGTCCCGGGACTAGCGGCGGGAGACAACGAGCAGTACTTC. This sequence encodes CASVPGLAAGDNEQYF.